The next 10 T cell receptor beta chains were all read from a single sample in a study of T cell repertoires in cytomegalovirus infection. MiXCR, run by TCRdb on the reads, gives a single entry per CDR3 protein. This table holds around 490,000 distinct CDR3 sequences, around 27% found once. Input material: PBMCs. These receptors originate from a human donor in good health (CMV status not recorded). Some clones in this sample may be carry-over from other donors' samples.

The CDR3: CASRAGSQGYTF. The CDR3 DNA sequence: TGTGCCAGCAGGGCAGGGTCTCAAGGCTACACCTTC. The chain is built from TRBV2 and TRBJ1-2, with a weak D call TRBD1 (5 bases). The CDR3 has 12 amino acids. Germline V gene data show CDR1 as SNHLY and CDR2 as FYNNEI. Between the trimmed V and J ends, which lost 6 bases and 8 bases, there was a span of 13 bases.

The chain employs TRBV11-2 and TRBJ1-3; possibly TRBD1 for D (5 bases). With 0 bases removed from V and 5 bases from J, the gap between germline ends came to 11 bases. The CDR3 consists of 15 residues. Looked up from germline, CDR1 is SGHAT and CDR2 is FQNNGV. The CDR3 here is CASSLEPGPRNTIYF. The CDR3 nucleotides read TGTGCCAGCAGCTTAGAACCGGGACCAAGAAACACCATATATTTT.

CDR3 DNA: TGTGCCAGCAGCCTCGGGGGCGGGACTAGCGGAAAAGAGACCCAGTACTTC. This encodes CASSLGGGTSGKETQYF. The gene calls are TRBV5-4 and TRBJ2-5; 11 bases align to TRBD2. Germline CDR1 and CDR2: SGHNT and YYREEE (reference sequence). The CDR3 has 17 amino acids. V trimming: 4 bases; J trimming: 3 bases; junction bases outside the gene matches: 11.

This clonotype was seen repeatedly, ten times or more. This chain joins TRBV4-1 and TRBJ2-1; 8 bases line up with TRBD2. CDR1 is MGHRA, CDR2 YSYEKL, per germline. With 5 bases clipped from V and 0 bases from J, the junction kept 3 bases outside the gene matches. The CDR3 sequence is 15 residues long. CDR3 nucleotide sequence: TGCGCCAGCAGCGAAAGCGGGGGCTCCTACAATGAGCAGTTCTTC. Protein: CASSESGGSYNEQFF.

This clonotype was seen a handful of times. V usage is TRBV7-9 and J usage is TRBJ1-4; the D gene is possibly TRBD1 (6 bases). The CDR3 sequence is 15 residues long. CDR1 and CDR2 from the germline V gene are SEHNR and FQNEAQ (reference sequence). Trimming left V 6 bases short and J 6 bases short, with 17 bases between. CDR3 sequence reads: CASSRTGLEDEKLFF. The CDR3 region has the DNA TGTGCCAGCAGTCGCACAGGGTTAGAGGATGAAAAACTGTTTTTT. The full variable domain, with the rest looked up from reference TRBV7-9 and TRBJ1-4, is DTGVSQNPRHKITKRGQNVTFRCDPISEHNRLYWYRQTLGQGPEFLTYFQNEAQLEKSRLLSDRFSAERPKGSFSTLEIQRTEQGDSAMYLCASSRTGLEDEKLFFGSGTQLSVL.

The gene calls are TRBV28 and TRBJ2-7; D gene unclear. The CDR3 covers 16 residues. The germline V gene has CDR1 MDHEN and CDR2 SYDVKM. V dropped 3 bases and J dropped 4 bases, with 19 bases sitting between them. CDR3 sequence: CASSFPPRPYLYEQYF. CDR3 nucleotide sequence: TGTGCCAGCAGTTTCCCTCCCAGGCCATACTTGTACGAGCAGTACTTC.

This clonotype has a handful of counts. The CDR3: CASSKGGVPGANVLTF. In DNA form, the CDR3 reads TGTGCCAGCAGTAAAGGGGGCGTTCCTGGGGCCAACGTCCTGACTTTC. The genes are TRBV6-5 and TRBJ2-6; 7 nucleotides align to TRBD1. V was clipped by 5 bases and J by 2 bases; unmatched bases: 6. The CDR3 extends over 16 amino acids. Germline V gene lookup returns CDR1 MNHEY and CDR2 SVGAGI.

The gene calls are TRBV5-8 and TRBJ1-3, with D unclear. This CDR3 spans 15 amino acids. The V end was cut by 4 bases, the J end by 4 bases, with 15 bases between. Looked up from germline, CDR1 is SGHTS and CDR2 is YDEGEE. Here the CDR3 reads CASSQKRSGGNTIYF. The CDR3 DNA follows: TGTGCCAGCAGCCAGAAGCGGTCGGGAGGAAACACCATATATTTT.

The chain has TRBV4-3 and TRBJ2-3; TRBD1 aligns across 8 bases. Trimming at V came to 4 bases and at J to 1 base, leaving 4 bases not matched to a gene. Germline V gene data show CDR1 as LGHNA and CDR2 as YSLEER. The CDR3 loop spans 15 amino acids. In nucleotides, the CDR3 is TGCGCCAGCAGCCTACGGACAGGGCGCACAGATACGCAGTATTTT. Translating it yields CASSLRTGRTDTQYF.

The V and J genes are TRBV27 and TRBJ1-5, with D possibly being TRBD1 (5 bases). Germline V lookup: CDR1 MNHEY, CDR2 SMNVEV (reference sequence). V was pared by 3 bases and J by 2 bases, with 11 bases between. This CDR3 is 15 amino acids long. The CDR3 region has the DNA TGTGCCAGCAGTTTTCGCGGCAGGGGCAATCAGCCCCAGCATTTT. Translated: CASSFRGRGNQPQHF.